What follows are 6 T cell receptor beta chains derived from one specimen sequenced in a study of blood T cells in healthy people across ages. Combining a sample-barcoded 5' primer with a J-beta primer mix, a second PCR ran for roughly 7 to 12 cycles. TCRdb called the 5' RACE reads again in MiXCR, with one record for every CDR3 protein. The sample lists almost 800,000 distinct CDR3 sequences, roughly 50% seen once, with about 20% in the top ten. Input material: blood. The receptors were sampled from a man younger than 45 in good health.

The chain combines TRBV5-5 with TRBJ2-7, with TRBD2 matching over 9 bases. With V trimmed by 4 bases and J by 3 bases, 17 bases remained unmatched. Germline assignment: CDR1 SGHKS and CDR2 YYEKEE (reference sequence). CDR3 length: 18 residues. CDR3 in DNA: TGTGCCAGCAGCACCTCTGGAGGGGGAATAGCGGGGGTCTACGAGCAGTACTTC. This translates into CASSTSGGGIAGVYEQYF. The entire variable domain, with the rest obtained from reference TRBV5-5 and TRBJ2-7, is as follows: DAGVTQSPTHLIKTRGQQVTLRCSPISGHKSVSWYQQVLGQGPQFIFQYYEKEERGRGNFPDRFSARQFPNYSSELNVNALLLGDSALYLCASSTSGGGIAGVYEQYFGPGTRLTVT.

The genes are TRBV7-3 and TRBJ2-1; D possibly matches TRBD1 or TRBD2 (6 bases each). Germline V gene data show CDR1 as SGHTA and CDR2 as FQGTGA. The CDR3 is 14 amino acids. Deletions cut 0 bases from V and 9 bases from J, with 12 bases between. The CDR3 loop reads CASSLTGGQFEQFF. The CDR3 DNA reads as TGTGCCAGCAGCTTAACGGGAGGACAGTTTGAGCAGTTCTTC.

This chain joins TRBV14 and TRBJ1-2; tentatively, D is TRBD1 (6 bases). The germline gives CDR1 SGHDN, CDR2 FVKESK. The CDR3 is 14 residues long. The V end lost 3 bases, the J end lost 2 bases, and 10 bases lay between the germline ends. CDR3 sequence (DNA): TGTGCCAGCAGCCATGCTACAGGGAACTATGGCTACACCTTC. Translation gives CASSHATGNYGYTF.

The V call is TRBV10-3, the J call TRBJ1-2; no firm D call. Trimming pared 0 bases from V and 7 bases from J, leaving 9 bases between. The V gene's germline CDR1 is ENHRY and CDR2 SYGVKD. The CDR3 is 13 amino acids. For the CDR3, the DNA is TGTGCCATCAGTGAGTCTCTTAATGGTGGCTACACCTTC. This encodes CAISESLNGGYTF.

The chain combines TRBV6-5 with TRBJ2-7; 8 nucleotides align to TRBD1. Germline CDR1 reads MNHEY; CDR2 reads SVGAGI. V lost 8 bases to trimming and J lost 2 bases; unmatched junction nucleotides: 14. The CDR3 runs to 16 residues. The CDR3 spells CASSRTGGAGTYEQYF. CDR3 DNA: TGTGCCAGCTCGCGTACAGGGGGTGCGGGGACCTACGAGCAGTACTTC.

The chain combines TRBV10-2 with TRBJ2-6; 12 bases match TRBD1. There are 16 residues in the CDR3. V gave up 6 bases and J gave up 2 bases; unmatched junction bases: 2. Germline CDR1 reads WSHSY; CDR2 reads SAAADI. The CDR3 loop reads CASRGQGAPGANVLTF. As DNA, the CDR3 is TGCGCCAGCAGGGGACAGGGGGCTCCTGGGGCCAACGTCCTGACTTTC.